This TCR beta chain was retrieved from a study of blood T cell repertoires in COVID-19. Authors' processing steps: Estimation of nucleated cell counts was performed using reference gene primer amplification. The method was immunoSEQ multiplex PCR; TCRdb's version includes in-frame clones alone and lacks a portion of them. V and J calls and clone size are given by that table; D and trimming were obtained from the DNA. The data contain 200,000 to 300,000 clones, about 89% of them singletons. This clone was picked up one time. The receptor comes from a woman between 35 and 50 years old who had recovered from COVID-19. The sequencing sample was made of peripheral blood.

CDR3 amino acids: CASSTFDILSGANVLTF. For the CDR3, the DNA is TGTGCCAGCAGTACCTTCGACATCCTCTCTGGGGCCAACGTCCTGACTTTC. J is TRBJ2-6 and V is TRBV2; D is unresolved. The V gene lost 5 bases and the J gene lost 0 bases, with 14 bases spanning the gap. Germline V gene sequence: CDR1 SNHLY, CDR2 FYNNEI. The CDR3 consists of 17 residues.